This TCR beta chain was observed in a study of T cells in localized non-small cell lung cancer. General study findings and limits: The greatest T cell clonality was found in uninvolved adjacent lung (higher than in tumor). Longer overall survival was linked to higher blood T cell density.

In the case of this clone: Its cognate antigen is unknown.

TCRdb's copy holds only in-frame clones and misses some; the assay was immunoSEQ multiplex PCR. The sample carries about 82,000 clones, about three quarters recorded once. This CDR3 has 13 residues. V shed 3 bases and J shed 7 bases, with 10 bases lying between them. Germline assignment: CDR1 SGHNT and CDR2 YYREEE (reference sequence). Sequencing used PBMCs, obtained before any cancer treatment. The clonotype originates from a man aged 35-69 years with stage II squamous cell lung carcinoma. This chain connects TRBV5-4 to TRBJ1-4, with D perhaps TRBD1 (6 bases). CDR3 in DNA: TGTGCCAGCAGCTCAGGGGAGGCTGAAAAACTGTTTTTT. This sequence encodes CASSSGEAEKLFF.